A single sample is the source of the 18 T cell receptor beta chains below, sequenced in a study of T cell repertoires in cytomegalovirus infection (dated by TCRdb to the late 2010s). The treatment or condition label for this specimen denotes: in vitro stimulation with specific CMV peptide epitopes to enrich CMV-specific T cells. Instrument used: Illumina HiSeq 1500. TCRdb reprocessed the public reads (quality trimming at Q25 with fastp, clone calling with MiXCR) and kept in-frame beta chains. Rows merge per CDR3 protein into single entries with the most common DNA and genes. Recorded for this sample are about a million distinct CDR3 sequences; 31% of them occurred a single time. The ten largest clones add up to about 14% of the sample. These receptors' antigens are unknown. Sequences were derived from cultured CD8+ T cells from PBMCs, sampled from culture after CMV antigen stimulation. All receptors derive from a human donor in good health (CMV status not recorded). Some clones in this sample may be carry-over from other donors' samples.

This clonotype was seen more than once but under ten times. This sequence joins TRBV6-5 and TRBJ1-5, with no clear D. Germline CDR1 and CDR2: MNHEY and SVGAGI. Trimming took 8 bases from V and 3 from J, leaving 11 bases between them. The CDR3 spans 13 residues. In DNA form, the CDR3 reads TGTGCCAGCCGATCCCTACTCAATCAGCCCCAGCATTTT. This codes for CASRSLLNQPQHF.

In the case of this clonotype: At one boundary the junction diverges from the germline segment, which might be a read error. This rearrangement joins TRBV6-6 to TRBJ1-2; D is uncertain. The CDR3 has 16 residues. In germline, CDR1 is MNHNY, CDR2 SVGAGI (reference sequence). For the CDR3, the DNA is TGTGTCAGCAGTTACAGCGTCGGCCAAGTCAACTATGGCTACACCTTC. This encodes CVSSYSVGQVNYGYTF.

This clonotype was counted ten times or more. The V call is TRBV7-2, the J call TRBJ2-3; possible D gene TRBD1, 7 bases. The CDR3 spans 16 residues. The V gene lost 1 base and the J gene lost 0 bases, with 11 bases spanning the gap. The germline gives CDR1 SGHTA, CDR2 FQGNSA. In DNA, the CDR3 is TGTGCCAGCAGCTTAGGACAGGGAGGTAGCACAGATACGCAGTATTTT. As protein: CASSLGQGGSTDTQYF.

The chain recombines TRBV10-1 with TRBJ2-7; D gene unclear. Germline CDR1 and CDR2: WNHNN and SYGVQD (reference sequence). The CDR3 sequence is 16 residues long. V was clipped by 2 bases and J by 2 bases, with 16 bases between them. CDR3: CASSENKREPTYEQYF. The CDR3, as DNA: TGCGCCAGCAGTGAGAACAAGCGAGAGCCAACCTACGAGCAGTACTTC.

This CDR3 reads CASSYVGGGALNEQFF. The CDR3, as DNA: TGTGCCAGCAGTTACGTAGGTGGGGGGGCCTTGAATGAGCAGTTCTTC. The J gene is TRBJ2-1, the V gene TRBV6-6; D may be TRBD2 (7 bases). Looked up from germline, CDR1 is MNHNY and CDR2 is SVGAGI (reference sequence). This CDR3 region has 16 residues. Trimming removed 2 bases at V and 7 bases at J, with 18 bases between.

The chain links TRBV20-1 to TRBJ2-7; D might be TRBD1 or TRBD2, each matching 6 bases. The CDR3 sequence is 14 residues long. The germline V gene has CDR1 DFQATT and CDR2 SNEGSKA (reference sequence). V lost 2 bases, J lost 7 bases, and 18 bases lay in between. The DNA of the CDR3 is TGCAGTGCTAGACCACGGGGGCAGGGTCGGGAGCAGTACGTC. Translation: CSARPRGQGREQYV.

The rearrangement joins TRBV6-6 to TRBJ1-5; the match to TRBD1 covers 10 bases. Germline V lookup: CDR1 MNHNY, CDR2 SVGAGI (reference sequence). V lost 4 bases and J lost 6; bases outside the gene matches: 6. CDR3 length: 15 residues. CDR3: CASSLRTGGGQPQHF. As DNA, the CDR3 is TGTGCCAGCAGTTTAAGGACAGGGGGTGGTCAGCCCCAGCATTTT.

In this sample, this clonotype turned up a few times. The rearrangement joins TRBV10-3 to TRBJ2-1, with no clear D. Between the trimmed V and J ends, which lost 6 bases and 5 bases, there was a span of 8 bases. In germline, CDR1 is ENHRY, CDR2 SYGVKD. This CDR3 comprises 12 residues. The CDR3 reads CAIRMKDNEQFF. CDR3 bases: TGTGCCATCAGGATGAAGGACAATGAGCAGTTCTTC.

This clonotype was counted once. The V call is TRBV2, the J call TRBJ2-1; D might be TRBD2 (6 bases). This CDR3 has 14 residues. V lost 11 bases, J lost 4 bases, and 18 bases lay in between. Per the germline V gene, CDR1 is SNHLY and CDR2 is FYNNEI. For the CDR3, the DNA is TGTGCCTTAGGCACGGACTATAATTACAATGAGCAGTTCTTC. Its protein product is CALGTDYNYNEQFF. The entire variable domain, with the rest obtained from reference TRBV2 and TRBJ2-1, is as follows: EPEVTQTPSHQVTQMGQEVILRCVPISNHLYFYWYRQILGQKVEFLVSFYNNEISEKSEIFDDQFSVERPDGSNFTLKIRSTKLEDSAMYFCALGTDYNYNEQFFGPGTRLTVL.

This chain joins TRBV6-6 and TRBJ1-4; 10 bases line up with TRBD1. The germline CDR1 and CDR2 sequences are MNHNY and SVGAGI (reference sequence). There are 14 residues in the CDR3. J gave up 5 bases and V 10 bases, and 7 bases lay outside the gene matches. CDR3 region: CANTRDRGNEKLFF. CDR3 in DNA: TGTGCCAACACTAGGGACAGGGGAAATGAAAAACTGTTTTTT.

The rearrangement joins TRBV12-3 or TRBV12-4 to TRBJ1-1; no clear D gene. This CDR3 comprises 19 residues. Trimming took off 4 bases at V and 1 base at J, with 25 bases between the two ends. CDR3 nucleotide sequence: TGTGCCAGCAGTTCACCTCGCCCGGGCAGGCGCAGACCGAACACTGAAGCTTTCTTT. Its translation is CASSSPRPGRRRPNTEAFF.

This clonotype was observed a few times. CDR3 loop: CASSPRTSGGATDTQYF. CDR3 DNA sequence: TGTGCCAGCAGCCCTCGGACTAGCGGGGGGGCCACAGATACGCAGTATTTT. The genes are TRBV7-8 and TRBJ2-3; TRBD2 matches 15 bases. V lost 5 bases to trimming and J lost 2 bases; unmatched junction nucleotides: 5. This CDR3 contains 17 residues. In germline, CDR1 is SGHVS, CDR2 FQNEAQ. The whole variable domain, remainder taken from reference TRBV7-8 and TRBJ2-3, is GAGVSQSPRYKVAKRGQDVALRCDPISGHVSLFWYQQALGQGPEFLTYFQNEAQLDKSGLPSDRFFAERPEGSVSTLKIQRTQQEDSAVYLCASSPRTSGGATDTQYFGPGTRLTVL.

CDR3 amino acids: CASSLALAGALYNEQFF. The DNA for the CDR3 is TGTGCCAGCAGTTTAGCCCTAGCGGGGGCCCTATACAATGAGCAGTTCTTC. J is TRBJ2-1 and V is TRBV27, with 10 bases that match TRBD2. Per the germline V gene, CDR1 is MNHEY and CDR2 is SMNVEV (reference sequence). The V segment lost 2 bases and the J segment 4 bases; nucleotides outside the gene matches: 8. CDR3 length: 17 amino acids.

CDR3 residues: CASSQDTQGEYSPLHF. The CDR3 bases are TGCGCCAGCAGCCAAGATACCCAGGGAGAATATTCACCCCTCCACTTT. V and J are TRBV4-3 and TRBJ1-6; D may be TRBD1 (5 bases). The CDR3 totals 16 residues. The V end lost 0 bases, the J end lost 8 bases, and 14 bases lay between the germline ends. The germline V gene has CDR1 LGHNA and CDR2 YSLEER.

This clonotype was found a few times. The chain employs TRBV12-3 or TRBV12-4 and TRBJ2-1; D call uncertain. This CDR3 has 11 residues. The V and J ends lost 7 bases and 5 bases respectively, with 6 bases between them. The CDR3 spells CASILNNEQFF. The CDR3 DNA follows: TGTGCCAGCATTCTTAACAATGAGCAGTTCTTC.

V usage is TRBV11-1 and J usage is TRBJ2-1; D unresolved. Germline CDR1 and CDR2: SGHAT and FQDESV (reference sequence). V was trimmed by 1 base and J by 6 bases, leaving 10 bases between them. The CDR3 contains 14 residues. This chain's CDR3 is CASSLVQPPNEQFF. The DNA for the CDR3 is TGTGCCAGCAGCTTAGTCCAACCTCCCAATGAGCAGTTCTTC.

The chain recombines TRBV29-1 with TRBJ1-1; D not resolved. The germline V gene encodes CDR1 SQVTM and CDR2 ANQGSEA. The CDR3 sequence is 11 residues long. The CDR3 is CADGVNTEAFF. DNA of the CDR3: TGCGCGGATGGGGTGAACACTGAAGCTTTCTTT.

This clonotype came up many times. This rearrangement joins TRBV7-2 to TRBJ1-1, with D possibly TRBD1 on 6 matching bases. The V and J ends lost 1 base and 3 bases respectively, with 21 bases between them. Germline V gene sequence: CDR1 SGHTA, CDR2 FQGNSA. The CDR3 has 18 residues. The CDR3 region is CASSLGVWTTPGDTEAFF. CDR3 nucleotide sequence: TGTGCCAGCAGCTTAGGGGTGTGGACCACTCCAGGGGACACTGAAGCTTTCTTT.